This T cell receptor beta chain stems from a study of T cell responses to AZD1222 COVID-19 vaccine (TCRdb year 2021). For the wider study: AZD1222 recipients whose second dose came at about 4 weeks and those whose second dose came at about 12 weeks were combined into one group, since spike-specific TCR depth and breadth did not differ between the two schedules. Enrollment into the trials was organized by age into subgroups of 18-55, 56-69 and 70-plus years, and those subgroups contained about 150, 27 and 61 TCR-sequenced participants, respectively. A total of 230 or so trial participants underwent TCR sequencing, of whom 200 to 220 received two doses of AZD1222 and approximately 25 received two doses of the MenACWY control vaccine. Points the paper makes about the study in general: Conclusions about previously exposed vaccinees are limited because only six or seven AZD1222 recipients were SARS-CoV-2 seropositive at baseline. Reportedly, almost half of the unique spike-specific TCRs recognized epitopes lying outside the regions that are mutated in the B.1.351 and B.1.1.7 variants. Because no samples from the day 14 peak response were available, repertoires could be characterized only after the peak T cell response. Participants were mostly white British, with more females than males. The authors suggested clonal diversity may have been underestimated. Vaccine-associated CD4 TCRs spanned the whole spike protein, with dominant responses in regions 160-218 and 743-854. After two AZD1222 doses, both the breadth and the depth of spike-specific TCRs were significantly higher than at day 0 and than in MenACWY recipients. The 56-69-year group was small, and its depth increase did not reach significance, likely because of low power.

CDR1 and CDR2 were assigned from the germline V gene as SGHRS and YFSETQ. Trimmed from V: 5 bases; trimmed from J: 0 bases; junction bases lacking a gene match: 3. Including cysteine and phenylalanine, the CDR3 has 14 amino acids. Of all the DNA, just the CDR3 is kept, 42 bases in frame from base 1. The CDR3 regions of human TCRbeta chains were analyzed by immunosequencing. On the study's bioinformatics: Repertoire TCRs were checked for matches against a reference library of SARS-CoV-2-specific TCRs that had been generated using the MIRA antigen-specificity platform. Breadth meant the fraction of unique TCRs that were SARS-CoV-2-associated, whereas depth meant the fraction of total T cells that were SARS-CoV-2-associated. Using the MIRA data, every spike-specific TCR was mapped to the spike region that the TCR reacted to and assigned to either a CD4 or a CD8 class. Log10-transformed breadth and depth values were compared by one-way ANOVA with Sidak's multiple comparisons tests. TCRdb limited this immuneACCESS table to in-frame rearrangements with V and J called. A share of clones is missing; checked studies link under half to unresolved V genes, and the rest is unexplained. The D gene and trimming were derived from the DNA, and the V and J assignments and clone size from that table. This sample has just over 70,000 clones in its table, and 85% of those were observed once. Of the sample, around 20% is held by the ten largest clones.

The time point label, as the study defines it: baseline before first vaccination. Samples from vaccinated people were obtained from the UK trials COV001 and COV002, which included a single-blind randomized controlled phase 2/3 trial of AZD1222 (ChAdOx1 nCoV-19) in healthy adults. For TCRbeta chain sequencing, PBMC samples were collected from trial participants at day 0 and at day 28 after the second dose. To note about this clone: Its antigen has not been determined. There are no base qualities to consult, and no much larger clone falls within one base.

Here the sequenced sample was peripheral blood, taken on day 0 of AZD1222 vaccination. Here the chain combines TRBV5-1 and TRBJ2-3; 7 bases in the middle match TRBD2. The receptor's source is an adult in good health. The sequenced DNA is TGCGCCAGCAGTAGGACTAGGAGCACAGATACGCAGTATTTT. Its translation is CASSRTRSTDTQYF. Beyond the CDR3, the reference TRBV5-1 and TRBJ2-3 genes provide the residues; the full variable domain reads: KAGVTQTPRYLIKTRGQQVTLSCSPISGHRSVSWYQQTPGQGLQFLFEYFSETQRNKGNFPGRFSGRQFSNSRSEMNVSTLELGDSALYLCASSRTRSTDTQYFGPGTRLTVL.